The rows below give T cell receptor beta chains drawn from one sample of a study of blood T cell repertoires in COVID-19. Profiling relied on immunoSEQ multiplex PCR, and the TCRdb table lists in-frame clones only, not all of them. The sample carries a few hundred thousand clones, about 88% recorded once. Sequenced sample: peripheral blood. These receptors all come from a man aged 50 to 59 who had recovered from COVID-19. Each CDR3 is given with its conserved first and last residue. A D gene is named only where the DNA matches it firmly. The size field is filled for only some rows; it gives once, few, many or a size class.

abundance | j_gene | v_gene | d_gene | CDR3nt | CDR3aa
- | TRBJ2-1 | TRBV7-8 | TRBD1 | TGTGCCAGCAGCCGATCGGACAGGGCCTACGACAATGAGCAGTTCTTC | CASSRSDRAYDNEQFF
- | TRBJ1-4 | TRBV28 | - | TGTGCCAGCACCTCGACTAATGAAAAACTGTTTTTT | CASTSTNEKLFF
- | TRBJ1-2 | TRBV5-1 | TRBD1 | TGCGCCAGCAGCATGGGACAGGGGTACGGCTACACCTTC | CASSMGQGYGYTF
- | TRBJ1-5 | TRBV19 | TRBD1 | TGTGCCGGCTCTAGGGGGCCCTCTCAGCCCCAGCATTTT | CAGSRGPSQPQHF
- | TRBJ2-5 | TRBV14 | - | TGTGCCAGCAGCCAAATTTTCGAAGGACTTAGGGAGACCCAGTACTTC | CASSQIFEGLRETQYF
- | TRBJ2-7 | TRBV6-5 | - | TGTGCCAGCAGGACTTTTTTCTACGAGCAGTACTTC | CASRTFFYEQYF
- | TRBJ1-4 | TRBV7-9 | - | TGTGCCAGCAGCCGCAGGGACTCAACTAATGAAAAACTGTTTTTT | CASSRRDSTNEKLFF
- | TRBJ2-3 | TRBV5-1 | - | TGCGCCAGCAGCACGGACCCTTCGGGGGATACGCAGTATTTT | CASSTDPSGDTQYF
few | TRBJ2-1 | TRBV9 | TRBD2 | TGTGCCAGCAGCGAGCGGACTAGCGGGGAGCAGTTCTTC | CASSERTSGEQFF
once | TRBJ2-2 | TRBV4-1 | - | TGCGCCAGCAGCCAAGACGGTGCTGGGGCCACCGGGGAGCTGTTTTTT | CASSQDGAGATGELFF